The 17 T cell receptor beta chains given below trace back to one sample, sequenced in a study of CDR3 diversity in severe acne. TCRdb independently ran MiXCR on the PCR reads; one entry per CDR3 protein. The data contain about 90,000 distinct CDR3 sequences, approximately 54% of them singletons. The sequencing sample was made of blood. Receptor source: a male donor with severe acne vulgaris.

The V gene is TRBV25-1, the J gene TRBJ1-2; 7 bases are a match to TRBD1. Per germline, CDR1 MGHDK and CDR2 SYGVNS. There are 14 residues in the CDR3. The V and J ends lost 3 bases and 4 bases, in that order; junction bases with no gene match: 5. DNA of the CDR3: TGTGCCAGCAGTGAGACGACAGGGCTCTATGGCTACACCTTC. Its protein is CASSETTGLYGYTF.

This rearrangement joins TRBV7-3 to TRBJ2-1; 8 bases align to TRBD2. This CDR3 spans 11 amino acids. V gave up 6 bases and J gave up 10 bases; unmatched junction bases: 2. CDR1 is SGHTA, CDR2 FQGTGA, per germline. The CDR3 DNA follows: TGTGCCAGCAGAGGCGGGGGGGAGCAGTTCTTC. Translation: CASRGGGEQFF.

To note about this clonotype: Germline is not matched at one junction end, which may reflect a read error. In DNA, the CDR3 is TGCGCCAGCAGCCCGGGACAGGGGGCTAACTATGGCTACACCTTC. Amino acid sequence: CASSPGQGANYGYTF. The rearrangement links TRBV7-8 to TRBJ1-2, with 11 bases matching TRBD1. The germline V gene has CDR1 SGHVS and CDR2 FQNEAQ. There are 15 residues in the CDR3.

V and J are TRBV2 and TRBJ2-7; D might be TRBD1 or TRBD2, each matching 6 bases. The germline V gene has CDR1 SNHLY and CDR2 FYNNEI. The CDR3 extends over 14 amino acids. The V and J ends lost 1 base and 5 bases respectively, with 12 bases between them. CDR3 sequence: CASSEGGGGNEQYF. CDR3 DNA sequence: TGTGCCAGCAGTGAAGGAGGAGGGGGGAACGAGCAGTACTTC.

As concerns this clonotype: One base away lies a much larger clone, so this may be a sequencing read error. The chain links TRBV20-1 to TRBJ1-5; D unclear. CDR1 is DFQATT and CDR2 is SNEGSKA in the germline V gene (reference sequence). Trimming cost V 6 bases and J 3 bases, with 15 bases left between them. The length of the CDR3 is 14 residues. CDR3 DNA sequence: TGCAGTGCCCCACCGAGGGCCTACAATCAGCCCCAGCATTTT. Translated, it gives CSAPPRAYNQPQHF.

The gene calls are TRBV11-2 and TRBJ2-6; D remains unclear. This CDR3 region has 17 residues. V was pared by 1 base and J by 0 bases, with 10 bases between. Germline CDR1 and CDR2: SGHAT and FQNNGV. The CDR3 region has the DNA TGTGCCAGCAGCTTAGCGTTCGGTGGCTCTGGGGCCAACGTCCTGACTTTC. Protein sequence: CASSLAFGGSGANVLTF.

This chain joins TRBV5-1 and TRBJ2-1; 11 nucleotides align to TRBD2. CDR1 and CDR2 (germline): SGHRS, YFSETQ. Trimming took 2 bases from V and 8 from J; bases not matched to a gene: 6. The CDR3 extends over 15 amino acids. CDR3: CASSLLAGALHEQFF. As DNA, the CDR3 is TGCGCCAGCAGCTTACTAGCGGGAGCCCTCCATGAGCAGTTCTTC.

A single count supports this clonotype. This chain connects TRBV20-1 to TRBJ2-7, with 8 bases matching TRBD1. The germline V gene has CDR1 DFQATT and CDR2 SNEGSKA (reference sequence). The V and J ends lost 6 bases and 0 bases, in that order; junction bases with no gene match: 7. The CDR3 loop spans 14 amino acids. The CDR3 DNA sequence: TGCAGTGCCCGTGGACAGGGAATCTCCTACGAGCAGTACTTC. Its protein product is CSARGQGISYEQYF.

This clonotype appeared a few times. The chain's CDR3 is CASGGGNTEAFF. Here the CDR3 DNA reads TGTGCCAGCGGCGGGGGCAACACTGAAGCTTTCTTT. The chain is built from TRBV28 and TRBJ1-1, with a tentative D call TRBD1 (6 bases). V was clipped by 8 bases and J by 2 bases, with 9 bases between them. The CDR3 runs to 12 residues. The germline CDR1 and CDR2 sequences are MDHEN and SYDVKM.

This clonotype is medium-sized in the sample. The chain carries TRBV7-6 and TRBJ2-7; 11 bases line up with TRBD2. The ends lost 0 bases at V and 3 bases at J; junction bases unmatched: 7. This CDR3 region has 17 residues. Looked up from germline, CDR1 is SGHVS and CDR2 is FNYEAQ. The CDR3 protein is CASSLAPLAGGIYEQYF. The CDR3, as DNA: TGTGCCAGCAGCTTAGCCCCTCTAGCGGGAGGCATCTACGAGCAGTACTTC. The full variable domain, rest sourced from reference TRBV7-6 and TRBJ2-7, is GAGVSQSPRYKVTKRGQDVALRCDPISGHVSLYWYRQALGQGPEFLTYFNYEAQQDKSGLPNDRFSAERPEGSISTLTIQRTEQRDSAMYRCASSLAPLAGGIYEQYFGPGTRLTVT.

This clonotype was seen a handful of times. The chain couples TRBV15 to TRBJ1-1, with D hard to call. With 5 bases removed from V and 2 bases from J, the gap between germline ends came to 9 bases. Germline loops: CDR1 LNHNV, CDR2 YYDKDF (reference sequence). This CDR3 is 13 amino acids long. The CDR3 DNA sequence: TGTGCCACCAGCCAATATATTAACACTGAAGCTTTCTTT. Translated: CATSQYINTEAFF.

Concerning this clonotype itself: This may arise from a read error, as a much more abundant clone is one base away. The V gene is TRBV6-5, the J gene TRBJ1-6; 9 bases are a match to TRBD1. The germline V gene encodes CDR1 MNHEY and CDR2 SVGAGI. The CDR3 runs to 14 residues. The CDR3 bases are TGTGTCAGCAGCAACAGGGGGCGGGATTCACCCCTCCACTTT. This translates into CVSSNRGRDSPLHF.

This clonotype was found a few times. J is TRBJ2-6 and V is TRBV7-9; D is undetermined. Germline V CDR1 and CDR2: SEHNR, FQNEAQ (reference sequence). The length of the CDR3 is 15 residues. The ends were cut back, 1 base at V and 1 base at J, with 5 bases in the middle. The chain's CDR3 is CASSLGDSGANVLTF. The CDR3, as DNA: TGTGCCAGCAGCTTAGGAGATTCTGGGGCCAACGTCCTGACTTTC.

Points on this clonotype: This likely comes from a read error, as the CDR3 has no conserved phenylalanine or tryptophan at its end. CDR3 in amino acids: CASSAETSVDEQFL. The CDR3 DNA reads TGTGCCAGCAGTGCCGAGACTAGCGTCGATGAGCAGTTCCTC. This chain connects TRBV10-1 to TRBJ2-1, with 8 bases matching TRBD2. The CDR3 is made up of 14 amino acids. The germline CDR1 and CDR2 sequences are WNHNN and SYGVQD (reference sequence).

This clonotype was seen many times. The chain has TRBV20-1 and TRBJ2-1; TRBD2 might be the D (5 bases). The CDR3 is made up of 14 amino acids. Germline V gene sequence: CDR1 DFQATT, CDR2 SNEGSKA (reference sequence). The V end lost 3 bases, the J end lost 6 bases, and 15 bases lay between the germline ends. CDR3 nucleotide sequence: TGCAGTGCTAGGTCTAGCAGGAAGCCCAATGAGCAGTTCTTC. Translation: CSARSSRKPNEQFF.

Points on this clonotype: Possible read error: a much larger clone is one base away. DNA for the CDR3: TGTGCCAGCAGTGAGTCGACTGGTAGGCGCGATGAGCAGTTCTTC. This gives the protein CASSESTGRRDEQFF. The chain has TRBV2 and TRBJ2-1; no definite D call. Germline lookup yields CDR1 SNHLY and CDR2 FYNNEI. V gave up 3 bases and J gave up 8 bases, with 17 bases separating them. This CDR3 is 15 amino acids long.

The CDR3 region has the DNA TGTGCCAGCAGTGAACAAGGAAACTTTACTAGCACAGATACGCAGTATTTT. This gives the protein CASSEQGNFTSTDTQYF. The chain is built from TRBV2 and TRBJ2-3; no clear D gene. This CDR3 comprises 17 residues. With 2 bases removed from V and 0 bases from J, the gap between germline ends came to 15 bases. Per the germline V gene, CDR1 is SNHLY and CDR2 is FYNNEI.